A selection of T cell receptor beta chains follows, all from one sample in a study of cytomegalovirus exposure and HLA in healthy donors. Data came from immunoSEQ multiplex PCR; TCRdb stores just in-frame clones and leaves some out. The sample gives 92,000 or so clones, more than 55% of which show up once; 20% to 25% is in the top ten. The sample taken for sequencing was PBMCs. These receptor sequences come from a woman in her 50s in good health and CMV-seropositive. CDR3s include the opening cysteine and the closing phenylalanine or tryptophan. A D gene is named only where the DNA matches it firmly. Expanded clones get a size class; other rows say once, few or many, or leave the size out.

TRBV6-5	-	TRBJ2-7	14	TRBD1	TGTGCCAGCAGTGCCGGGACAGGGATCTACGAGCAGTACTTC	CASSAGTGIYEQYF
TRBV5-1	-	TRBJ2-1	18	TRBD2	TGCGCCAGCAGCTTCCCAAACCTCTCTAGCGGGGTACACAATGAGCAGTTCTTC	CASSFPNLSSGVHNEQFF
TRBV7-2	-	TRBJ2-7	14	TRBD2	TGTGCCAGCAGCAAACTAGCGGGGGGTTACGAGCAGTACTTC	CASSKLAGGYEQYF
TRBV30	few	TRBJ2-5	13	TRBD2	TGTGCCTGGAGCGGGGGGTTTCAAGAGACCCAGTACTTC	CAWSGGFQETQYF
TRBV29-1	-	TRBJ2-7	15	TRBD2	TGCAGCGTTGAAAACCTAGCGGGGGGGCAATACGAGCAGTACTTC	CSVENLAGGQYEQYF
TRBV2	-	TRBJ2-7	15	TRBD2	TGTGCCAGCAGGCCGACTAGCGGGTCCACCTACGAGCAGTACTTC	CASRPTSGSTYEQYF
TRBV7-2	-	TRBJ2-7	12	-	TGTGCCAGCAGCTTGAATAGCGGCGAGCAGTACTTC	CASSLNSGEQYF
TRBV15	-	TRBJ2-4	16	TRBD2	TGTGCCACCAGCAGAGATGGCGGGGGTGCCAAAAACATTCAGTACTTC	CATSRDGGGAKNIQYF
TRBV5-8	few	TRBJ1-1	16	-	TGTGCCAGCAGCTTTGGGGCGGACCCAACGAACACTGAAGCTTTCTTT	CASSFGADPTNTEAFF
TRBV12-5	-	TRBJ1-1	13	TRBD1	TGTGCTAGTGGTTTGCAGGGGGTCACTGAAGCTTTCTTT	CASGLQGVTEAFF
TRBV7-2	-	TRBJ2-2	14	-	TGTGCCAGCAGCTATAGACTAGATACCGGGGAGCTGTTTTTT	CASSYRLDTGELFF
TRBV4-3	-	TRBJ2-2	18	-	TGCGCCAGCAGCCAAGAATCGGGTCGAGCGGCGAACACCGGGGAGCTGTTTTTT	CASSQESGRAANTGELFF